The source of this T cell receptor beta chain is a study of tissue T cells after allogeneic stem cell transplantation. Study observations and caveats: Few T cell clones were shared across patients, but motif clusters showed tissue-specific shared signatures. In patients and mice, blood and spleen missed much of tissue repertoire.

Germline-derived CDR1 and CDR2 are NNHDY and SYVADS. V was clipped by 0 bases and J by 4 bases; unmatched bases: 1. The CDR3 spans 14 residues. Details on this clone: Its antigen is currently unknown. Mouse gene names apply. With the read ending 1 residue before the CDR3 end, the germline J gene is used to fill in that end.

TCRdb's table, derived via immunoSEQ multiplex PCR, lists solely in-frame clones and lacks some. The repertoire holds about 21,000 clones, with more than 65% as singletons. Sequencing input: blood. The TCR sequence derives from a female BALB/c mouse in good health. The MHC haplotype of this mouse line is H2-d. The chain couples TRBV13-3 to TRBJ1-2, with 9 bases that match TRBD1. The sequenced CDR3 bases are TGTGCCAGCAGTGATGGGGACAGGGCCTCCGACTACACC. Encoded protein: CASSDGDRASDYT. The CDR3 in full is CASSDGDRASDYTF.